Reported below is one T cell receptor beta chain. The sample comes from a study of CD8 T cells in Susac syndrome. Across the study: Among the Susac syndrome patients who underwent sequencing, about six had clinically active disease, while about 8 of them were in remission. At the time their blood was drawn, patients with Susac syndrome were either therapy-naive, on corticosteroids (with some of them also receiving intravenous immunoglobulin), or on intravenous immunoglobulin alone.

Trimming stripped 7 bases from V and 2 bases from J, with 8 bases between. Germline CDR1 is LGHDT and CDR2 is YNNKEL (reference sequence). This CDR3 region has 12 residues. RNA in amounts of about 0.5 to 1 ug was reverse transcribed with random hexamers. Using its own MiXCR run on the immunoSEQ multiplex PCR reads, TCRdb lists one record per CDR3 protein. In the table there are approximately 190,000 distinct CDR3 sequences, 95% of which are singletons. This chain connects TRBV3-1 to TRBJ2-5, with D uncertain. The sequencing sample was made of CD8+ T cells from PBMCs. This TCR was recovered from a human donor with Susac syndrome. The CDR3 is CASINDQETQYF. The CDR3 region has the DNA TGTGCCAGCATCAACGATCAAGAGACCCAGTACTTC.